This is a list of T cell receptor beta chains from one sample in a study of shared clonotypes between healthy human individuals. Clones were read by immunoSEQ multiplex PCR, and TCRdb kept only the in-frame ones, dropping some. The sample lists over a million clones, over 95% occurring once. Material: naive CD4+ T cells sorted from blood. These receptor sequences come from a man aged 25 to 45 in good health. Each CDR3 is given without its conserved first and last residue.

TRBV18 ASSTRTTAMNTEAF
TRBV2 ASSKQGDQPQH
TRBV19 AGAEPNTGELF
TRBV5-1 ASSRGQGSAYEQY
TRBV19 ASSTGQMNTEAF
TRBV29-1 SVAQANTEAF
TRBV2 ASSPGRLSTDTQY
TRBV4-1 ASSQWNTGELF
TRBV4-1 ASSQEPRRGRGTEAF
TRBV19 ASAAFSGNYNEQF
TRBV2 ASSVLTSGSNEQF
TRBV12-5 ASGLGQSVGTGELF
TRBV5-6 ASQPMDTTNEQF
TRBV10-3 AISEPDRGFSNQPQH
TRBV29-1 SVGGQSKGTDTQY
TRBV7-9 ASRVTGASYNEQF
TRBV30 AWSVSQSNQPQH
TRBV10-3 AISESWALQETQY